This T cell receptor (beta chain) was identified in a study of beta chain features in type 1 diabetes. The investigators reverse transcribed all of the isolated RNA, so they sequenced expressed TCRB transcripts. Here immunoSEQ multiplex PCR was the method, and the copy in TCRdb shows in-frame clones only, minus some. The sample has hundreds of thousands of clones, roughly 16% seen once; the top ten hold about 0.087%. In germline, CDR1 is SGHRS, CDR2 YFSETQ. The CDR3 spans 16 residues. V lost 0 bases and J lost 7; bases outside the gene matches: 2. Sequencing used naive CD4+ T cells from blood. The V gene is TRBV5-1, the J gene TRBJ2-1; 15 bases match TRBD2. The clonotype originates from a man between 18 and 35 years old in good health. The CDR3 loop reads CASSLGTSGRANEQFF. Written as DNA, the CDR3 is TGCGCCAGCAGCTTGGGGACTAGCGGGAGGGCGAATGAGCAGTTCTTC.